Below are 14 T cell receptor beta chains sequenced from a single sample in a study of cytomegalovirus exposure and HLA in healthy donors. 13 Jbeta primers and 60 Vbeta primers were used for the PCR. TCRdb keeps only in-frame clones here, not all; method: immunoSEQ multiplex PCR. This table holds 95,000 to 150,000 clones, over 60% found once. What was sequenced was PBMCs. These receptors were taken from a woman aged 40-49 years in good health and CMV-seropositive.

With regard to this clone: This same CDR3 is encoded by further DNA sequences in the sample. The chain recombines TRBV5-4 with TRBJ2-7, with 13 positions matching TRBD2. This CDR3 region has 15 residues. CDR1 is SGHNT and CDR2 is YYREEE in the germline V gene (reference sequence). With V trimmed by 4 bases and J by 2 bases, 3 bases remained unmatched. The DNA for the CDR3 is TGTGCCAGCAGCCCCGGGACTAGCGGGACCTACGAGCAGTACTTC. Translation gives CASSPGTSGTYEQYF.

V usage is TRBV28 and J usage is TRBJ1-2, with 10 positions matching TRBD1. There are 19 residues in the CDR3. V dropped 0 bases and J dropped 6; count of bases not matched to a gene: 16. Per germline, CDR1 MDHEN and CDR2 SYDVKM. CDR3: CASSLWGPVTLGTGDGYTF. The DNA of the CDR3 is TGTGCCAGCAGTTTATGGGGACCCGTAACACTTGGGACAGGGGATGGCTACACCTTC.

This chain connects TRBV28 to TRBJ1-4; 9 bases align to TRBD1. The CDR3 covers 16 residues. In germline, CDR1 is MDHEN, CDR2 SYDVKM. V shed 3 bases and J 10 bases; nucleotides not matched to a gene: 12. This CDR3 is CASSLGSGDRAGKLFF. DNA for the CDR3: TGTGCCAGCAGTTTGGGAAGTGGGGACAGGGCTGGAAAACTGTTTTTT.

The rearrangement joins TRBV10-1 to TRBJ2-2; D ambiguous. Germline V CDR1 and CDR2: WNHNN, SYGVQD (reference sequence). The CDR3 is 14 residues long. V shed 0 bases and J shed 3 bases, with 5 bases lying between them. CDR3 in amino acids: CASSESFDTGELFF. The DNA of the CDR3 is TGCGCCAGCAGTGAGTCCTTTGACACCGGGGAGCTGTTTTTT.

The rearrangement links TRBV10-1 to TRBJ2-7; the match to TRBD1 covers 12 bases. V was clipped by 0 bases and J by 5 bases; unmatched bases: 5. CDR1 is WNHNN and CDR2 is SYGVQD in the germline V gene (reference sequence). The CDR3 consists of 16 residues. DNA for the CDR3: TGCGCCAGCAGTGAGTCGATAGGGACAGGGGGCGACGAGCAGTACTTC. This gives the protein CASSESIGTGGDEQYF.

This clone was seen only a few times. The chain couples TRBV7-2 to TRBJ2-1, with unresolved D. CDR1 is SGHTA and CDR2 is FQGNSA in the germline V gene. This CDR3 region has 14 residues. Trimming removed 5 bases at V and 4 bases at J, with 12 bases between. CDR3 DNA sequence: TGTGCCAGCAGCGTACGGGTTGGTTACAATGAGCAGTTCTTC. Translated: CASSVRVGYNEQFF.

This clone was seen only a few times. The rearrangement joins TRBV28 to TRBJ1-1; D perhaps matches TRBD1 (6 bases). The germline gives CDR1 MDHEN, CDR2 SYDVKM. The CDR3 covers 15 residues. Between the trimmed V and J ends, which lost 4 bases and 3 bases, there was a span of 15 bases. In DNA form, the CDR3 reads TGTGCCAGCAGTTCCTACTACAGGGCGGACACTGAAGCTTTCTTT. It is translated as CASSSYYRADTEAFF.

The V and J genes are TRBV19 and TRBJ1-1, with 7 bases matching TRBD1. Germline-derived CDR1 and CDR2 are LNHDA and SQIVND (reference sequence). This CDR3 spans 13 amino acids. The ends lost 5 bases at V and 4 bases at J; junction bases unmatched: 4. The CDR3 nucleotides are TGTGCCAGTAGTCCCACAGGGGTCACTGAAGCTTTCTTT. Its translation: CASSPTGVTEAFF.

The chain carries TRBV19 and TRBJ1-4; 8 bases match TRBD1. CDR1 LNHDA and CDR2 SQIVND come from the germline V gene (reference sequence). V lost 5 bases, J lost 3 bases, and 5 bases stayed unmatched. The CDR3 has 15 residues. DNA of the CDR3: TGTGCCAGTAGTGCGGACAGGGTGGCTAATGAAAAACTGTTTTTT. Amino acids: CASSADRVANEKLFF.

This CDR3 is CASSYERGREQYF. CDR3 bases: TGTGCCAGCAGTTACGAAAGGGGGCGGGAGCAGTACTTC. This chain joins TRBV6-5 and TRBJ2-7; TRBD1 matches at 7 bases. This CDR3 spans 13 amino acids. V was clipped by 2 bases and J by 7 bases; unmatched bases: 5. CDR1 and CDR2 (germline): MNHEY, SVGAGI.

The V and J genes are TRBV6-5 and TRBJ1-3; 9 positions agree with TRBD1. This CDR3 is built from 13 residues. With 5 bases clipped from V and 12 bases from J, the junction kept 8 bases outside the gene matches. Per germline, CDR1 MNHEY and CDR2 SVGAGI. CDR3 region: CASSKTGGLDIYF. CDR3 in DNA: TGTGCCAGCAGTAAAACAGGGGGCCTCGACATATATTTT.

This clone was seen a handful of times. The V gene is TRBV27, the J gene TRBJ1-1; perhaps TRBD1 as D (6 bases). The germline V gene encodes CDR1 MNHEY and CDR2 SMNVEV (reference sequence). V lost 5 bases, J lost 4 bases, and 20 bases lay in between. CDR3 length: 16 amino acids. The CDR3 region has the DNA TGTGCCAGCAGTCAGTGGGGGGGCGCAAAGGCCACTGAAGCTTTCTTT. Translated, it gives CASSQWGGAKATEAFF.

Here the CDR3 DNA reads TGTGCCATCAGTGAGATGGGACAGGGTGCTGGCTACACCTTC. Protein: CAISEMGQGAGYTF. This chain joins TRBV10-3 and TRBJ1-2, with 9 bases lining up with TRBD1. Germline V gene data show CDR1 as ENHRY and CDR2 as SYGVKD. V trimming: 2 bases; J trimming: 7 bases; junction bases outside the gene matches: 5. The CDR3 is 14 residues long.

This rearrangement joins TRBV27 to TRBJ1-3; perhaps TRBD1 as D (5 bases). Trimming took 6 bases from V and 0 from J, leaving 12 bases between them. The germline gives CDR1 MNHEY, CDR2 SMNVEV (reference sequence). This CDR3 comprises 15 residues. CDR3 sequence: CASRGVGGSGNTIYF. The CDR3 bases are TGTGCCAGCAGGGGAGTCGGGGGCTCTGGAAACACCATATATTTT.